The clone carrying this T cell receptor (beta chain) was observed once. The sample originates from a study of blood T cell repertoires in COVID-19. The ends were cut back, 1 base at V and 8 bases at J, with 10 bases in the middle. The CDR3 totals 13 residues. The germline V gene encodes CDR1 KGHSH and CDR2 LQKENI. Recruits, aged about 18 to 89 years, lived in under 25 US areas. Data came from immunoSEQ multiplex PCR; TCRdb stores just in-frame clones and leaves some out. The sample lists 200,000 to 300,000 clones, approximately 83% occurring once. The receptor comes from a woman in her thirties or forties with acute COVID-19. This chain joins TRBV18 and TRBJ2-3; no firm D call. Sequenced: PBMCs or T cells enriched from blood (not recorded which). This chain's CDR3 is CASSPQRFGTQYF. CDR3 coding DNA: TGTGCCAGCTCACCACAGCGCTTTGGTACGCAGTATTTT.